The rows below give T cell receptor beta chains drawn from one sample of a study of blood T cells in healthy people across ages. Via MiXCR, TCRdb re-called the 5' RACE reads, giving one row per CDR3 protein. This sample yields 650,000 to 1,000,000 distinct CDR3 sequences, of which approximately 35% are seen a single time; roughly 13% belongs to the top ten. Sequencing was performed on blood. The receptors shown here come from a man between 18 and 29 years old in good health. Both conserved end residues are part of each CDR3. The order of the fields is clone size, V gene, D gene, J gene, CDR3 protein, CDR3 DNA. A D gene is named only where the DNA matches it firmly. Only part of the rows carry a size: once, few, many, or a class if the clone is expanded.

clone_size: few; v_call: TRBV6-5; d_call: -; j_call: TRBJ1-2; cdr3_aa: CASSYAVKQGSGYTF; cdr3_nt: TGTGCCAGCAGTTACGCAGTCAAACAGGGTAGTGGCTACACCTTC
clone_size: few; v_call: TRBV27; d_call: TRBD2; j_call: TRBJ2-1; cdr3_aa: CASSFGGAKLYNEQFF; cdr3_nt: TGTGCCAGCAGTTTCGGGGGGGCGAAGCTCTACAATGAGCAGTTCTTC
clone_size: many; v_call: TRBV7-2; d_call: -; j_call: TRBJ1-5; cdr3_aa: CASSLSRGGNQPQHF; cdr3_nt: TGTGCCAGCAGCTTAAGTCGGGGGGGCAATCAGCCCCAGCATTTT
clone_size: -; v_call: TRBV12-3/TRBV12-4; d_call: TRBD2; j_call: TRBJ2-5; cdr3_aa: CASSLGLAGEAIQETQYF; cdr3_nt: TGTGCCAGCAGTTTAGGACTAGCGGGGGAGGCAATTCAAGAGACCCAGTACTTC
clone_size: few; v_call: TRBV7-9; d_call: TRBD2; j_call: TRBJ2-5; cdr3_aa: CASSLRTSRFEGETQYF; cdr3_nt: TGTGCCAGCAGCCTACGGACTAGCAGGTTTGAGGGAGAGACCCAGTACTTC
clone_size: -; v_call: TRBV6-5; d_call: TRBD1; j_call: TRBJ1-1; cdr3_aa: CASSNLDRASEAFF; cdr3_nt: TGTGCCAGCAGTAATCTAGACAGGGCCAGTGAAGCTTTCTTT
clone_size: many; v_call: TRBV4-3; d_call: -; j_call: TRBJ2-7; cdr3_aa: CASSQDPPAGGYNEQYF; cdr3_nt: TGCGCCAGCAGCCAAGATCCGCCGGCTGGAGGCTACAATGAGCAGTACTTC
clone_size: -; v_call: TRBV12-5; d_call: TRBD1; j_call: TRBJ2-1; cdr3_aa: CASGSAGTGLDEQFF; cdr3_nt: TGTGCTAGTGGTTCGGCCGGGACAGGGTTGGATGAGCAGTTCTTC
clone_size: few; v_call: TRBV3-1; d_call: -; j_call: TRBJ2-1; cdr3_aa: CASSQGDIANEQFF; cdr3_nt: TGTGCCAGCAGCCAGGGGGACATAGCAAATGAGCAGTTCTTC
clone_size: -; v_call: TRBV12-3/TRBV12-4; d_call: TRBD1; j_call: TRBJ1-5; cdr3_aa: CASSDRGRTQHF; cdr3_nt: TGTGCCAGCAGCGACAGGGGGAGGACCCAGCATTTT
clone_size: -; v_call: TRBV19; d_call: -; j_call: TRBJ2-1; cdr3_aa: CACGAIRGNEQFF; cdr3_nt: TGTGCCTGTGGGGCTATCCGAGGGAATGAGCAGTTCTTC
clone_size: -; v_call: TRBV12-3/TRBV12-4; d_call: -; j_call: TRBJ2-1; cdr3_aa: CASSSTYGNEQFF; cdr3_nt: TGTGCCAGCAGTTCAACTTACGGGAATGAGCAGTTCTTC
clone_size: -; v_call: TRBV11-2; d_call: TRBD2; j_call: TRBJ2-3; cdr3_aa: CAGSDPPGLAELILFTDTQYF; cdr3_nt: TGTGCCGGCAGCGACCCCCCGGGACTAGCGGAACTTATTCTGTTCACAGATACGCAGTATTTT
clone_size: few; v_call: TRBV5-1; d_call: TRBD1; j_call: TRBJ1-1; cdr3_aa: CASSNDRVSTEAFF; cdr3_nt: TGCGCCAGCAGCAATGACAGGGTGTCCACTGAAGCTTTCTTT
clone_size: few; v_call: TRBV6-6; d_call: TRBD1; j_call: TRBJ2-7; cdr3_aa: CASRSQGTSYNEQYF; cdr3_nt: TGTGCCAGCAGGTCACAGGGGACCTCCTACAATGAGCAGTACTTC
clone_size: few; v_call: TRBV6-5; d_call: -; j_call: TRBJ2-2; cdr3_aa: CASSRSQRGTGELFF; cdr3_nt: TGTGCCAGCAGTCGCTCTCAAAGGGGCACCGGGGAGCTGTTTTTT
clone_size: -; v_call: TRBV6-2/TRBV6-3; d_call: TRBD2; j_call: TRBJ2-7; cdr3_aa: CASSSLPGGYEQYF; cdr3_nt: TGTGCCAGCAGTTCTCTCCCGGGGGGATACGAGCAGTACTTC
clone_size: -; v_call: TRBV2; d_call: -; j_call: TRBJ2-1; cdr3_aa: CASSWDFNEQFF; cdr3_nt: TGTGCCAGCAGTTGGGACTTTAATGAGCAGTTCTTC
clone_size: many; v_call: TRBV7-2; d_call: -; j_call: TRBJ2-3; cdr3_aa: CASSRDRRTDTQYF; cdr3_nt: TGTGCCAGCAGCCGTGACAGGCGCACAGATACGCAGTATTTT
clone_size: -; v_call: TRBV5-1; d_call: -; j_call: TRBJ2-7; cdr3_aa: CASSLVVSPYEQYF; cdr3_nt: TGCGCCAGCAGCTTGGTCGTCAGTCCCTACGAGCAGTACTTC
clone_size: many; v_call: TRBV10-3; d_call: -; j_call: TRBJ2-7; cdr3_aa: CAISESTAGDSYEQYF; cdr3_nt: TGTGCCATCAGTGAGTCGACGGCAGGGGACTCCTACGAGCAGTACTTC
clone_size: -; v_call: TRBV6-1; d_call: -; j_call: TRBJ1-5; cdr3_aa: CASSRGENNQPQHF; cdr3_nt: TGTGCCAGCAGCAGAGGGGAGAATAATCAGCCCCAGCATTTT
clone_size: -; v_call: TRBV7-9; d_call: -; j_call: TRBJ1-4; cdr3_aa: CASSTETSGLFF; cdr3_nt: TGTGCCAGCAGCACGGAGACATCGGGACTGTTTTTT
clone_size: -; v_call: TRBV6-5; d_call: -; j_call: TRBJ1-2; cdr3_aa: CASSYSDRIYGYTF; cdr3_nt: TGTGCCAGCAGTTACTCCGATCGTATCTATGGCTACACCTTC
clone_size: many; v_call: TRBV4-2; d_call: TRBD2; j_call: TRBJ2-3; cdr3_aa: CASSQGTSAGDTQYF; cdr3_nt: TGTGCCAGCAGCCAAGGGACTAGCGCGGGAGATACGCAGTATTTT
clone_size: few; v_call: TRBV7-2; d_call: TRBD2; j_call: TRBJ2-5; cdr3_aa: CASSISGGSGETQYF; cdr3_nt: TGTGCCAGCAGCATCAGCGGGGGCTCGGGTGAGACCCAGTACTTC
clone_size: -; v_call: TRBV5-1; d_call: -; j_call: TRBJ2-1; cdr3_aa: CASSIELYNEQFF; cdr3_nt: TGCGCCAGCAGCATAGAACTTTACAATGAGCAGTTCTTC
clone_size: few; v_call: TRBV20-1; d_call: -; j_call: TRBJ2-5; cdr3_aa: CSARGGWDLGRETQYF; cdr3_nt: TGCAGTGCTAGAGGGGGATGGGACCTAGGGCGGGAGACCCAGTACTTC
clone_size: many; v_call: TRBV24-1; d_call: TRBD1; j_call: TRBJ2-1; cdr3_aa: CATSDPSGTGGNEQFF; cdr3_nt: TGTGCCACCAGTGACCCCTCCGGGACAGGGGGTAATGAGCAGTTCTTC
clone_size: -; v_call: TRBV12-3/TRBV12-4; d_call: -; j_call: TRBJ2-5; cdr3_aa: CASSSPSEGQETQYF; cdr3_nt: TGTGCCAGCAGTTCCCCCTCCGAAGGCCAAGAGACCCAGTACTTC
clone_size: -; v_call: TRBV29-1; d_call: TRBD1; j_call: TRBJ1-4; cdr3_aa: CSVEQGSTTNEKLFF; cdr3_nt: TGCAGCGTCGAACAGGGGTCAACAACTAATGAAAAACTGTTTTTT
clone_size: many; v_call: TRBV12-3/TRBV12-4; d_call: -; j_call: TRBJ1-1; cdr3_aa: CASSLFLGTEAFF; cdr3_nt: TGTGCCAGCAGTTTGTTCTTAGGGACTGAAGCTTTCTTT
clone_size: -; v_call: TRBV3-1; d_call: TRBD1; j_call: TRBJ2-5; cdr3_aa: CASSPTLRTGGETQYF; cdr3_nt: TGTGCCAGCAGCCCCACCCTAAGGACAGGGGGAGAGACCCAGTACTTC
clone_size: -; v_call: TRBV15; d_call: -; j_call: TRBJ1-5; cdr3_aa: CATSRGGVSNQPQHF; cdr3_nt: TGTGCCACCAGCAGAGGGGGGGTAAGCAATCAGCCCCAGCATTTT
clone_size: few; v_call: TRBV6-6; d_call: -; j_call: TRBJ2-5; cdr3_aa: CASSPRTIQETQYF; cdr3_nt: TGTGCCAGCAGTCCTAGGACTATTCAAGAGACCCAGTACTTC
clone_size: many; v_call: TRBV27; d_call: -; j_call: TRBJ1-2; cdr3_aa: CASSLSSYSGNGYTF; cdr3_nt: TGTGCCAGCAGTTTATCGAGCTATTCTGGCAATGGCTACACCTTC
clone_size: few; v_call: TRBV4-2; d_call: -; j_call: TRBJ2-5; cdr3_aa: CASSQDRAGRGQTQYF; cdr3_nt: TGTGCCAGCAGCCAAGATCGGGCCGGCAGGGGACAGACCCAGTACTTC
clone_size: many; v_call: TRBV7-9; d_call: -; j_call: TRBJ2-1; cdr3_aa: CASSLGGGRVEYFMEQFF; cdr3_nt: TGTGCCAGCAGCTTAGGCGGAGGTCGGGTAGAGTACTTTATGGAGCAGTTCTTC
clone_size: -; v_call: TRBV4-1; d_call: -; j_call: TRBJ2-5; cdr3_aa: CASTPGPNNEQYF; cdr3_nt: TGCGCCAGCACCCCGGGGCCGAACAATGAGCAGTACTTC
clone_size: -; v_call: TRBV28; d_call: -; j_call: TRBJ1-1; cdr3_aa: CASTLWGTEAFF; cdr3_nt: TGTGCCAGCACCCTCTGGGGCACTGAAGCTTTCTTT
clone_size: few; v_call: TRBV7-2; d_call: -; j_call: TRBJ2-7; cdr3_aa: CASSSTQGIQYGQYF; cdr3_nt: TGTGCCAGCAGCTCAACCCAGGGAATTCAGTACGGGCAGTACTTC
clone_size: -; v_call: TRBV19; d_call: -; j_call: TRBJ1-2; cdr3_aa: CASSIGLDYGYTF; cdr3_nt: TGTGCCAGTAGTATAGGACTGGACTATGGCTACACCTTC
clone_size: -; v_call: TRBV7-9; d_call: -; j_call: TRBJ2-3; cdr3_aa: CASRRDGDTQYF; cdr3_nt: TGTGCCAGCAGAAGGGACGGAGATACGCAGTATTTT
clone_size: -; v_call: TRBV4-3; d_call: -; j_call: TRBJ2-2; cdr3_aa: CASSPVVPTGELFF; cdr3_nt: TGCGCCAGCAGCCCAGTGGTACCCACCGGGGAGCTGTTTTTT
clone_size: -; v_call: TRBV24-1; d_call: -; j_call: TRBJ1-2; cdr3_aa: CATRARANYGYTF; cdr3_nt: TGTGCCACCAGGGCACGGGCTAACTATGGCTACACCTTC
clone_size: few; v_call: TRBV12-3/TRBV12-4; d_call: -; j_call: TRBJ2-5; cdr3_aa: CASRTDRTYEGQYF; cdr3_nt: TGTGCCAGCAGAACCGACAGGACCTACGAGGGGCAGTACTTC